This TCR beta chain was recovered during a study of blood T cell repertoires in COVID-19. Authors' analysis steps: Scientists estimated how many nucleated cells there were by amplifying reference gene primers. Assay: immunoSEQ multiplex PCR; the TCRdb copy retains only in-frame clones and omits some. V and J calls and clone size follow that table, whereas D and trimming were derived from the DNA. The repertoire holds approximately 220,000 clones, with 86% as singletons. Trimming took 2 bases from V and 0 from J, leaving 10 bases between them. CDR3 length: 15 residues. CDR1 is LNHDA and CDR2 is SQIVND in the germline V gene (reference sequence).

This TCR was sampled from a man aged 50-59 years with acute or convalescent COVID-19. The chain has TRBV19 and TRBJ1-1; D not resolved. The sequenced sample was peripheral blood. The CDR3 sequence: CASSINGDMNTEAFF. DNA of the CDR3: TGTGCCAGTAGTATAAATGGCGACATGAACACTGAAGCTTTCTTT. The variable domain in full, completed from reference TRBV19 and TRBJ1-1, reads DGGITQSPKYLFRKEGQNVTLSCEQNLNHDAMYWYRQDPGQGLRLIYYSQIVNDFQKGDIAEGYSVSREKKESFPLTVTSAQKNPTAFYLCASSINGDMNTEAFFGQGTRLTVV.